This T cell receptor beta chain is drawn from a study of T cells in Graves' hyperthyroidism and ophthalmopathy. This clonotype appeared many times. RNA transcripts yielded amplified TCR beta CDR3 regions. Carried out on the TCR CDR3, a first-round RT-PCR used the HTBI primer set. TCRdb re-called the multiplex PCR reads with MiXCR, one entry per CDR3 protein. The data contain hundreds of thousands of distinct CDR3 sequences, just under 20% of them singletons. V shed 6 bases, J shed 5 bases, and the junction held 12 bases outside the gene matches. Germline CDR1 and CDR2: DFQATT and SNEGSKA (reference sequence). The CDR3 sequence is 15 residues long. It was uncontrolled infection, other autoimmune disease, pregnancy or lactation that excluded patients. Thyroid ultrasound and orbital computed tomography, with clinical symptoms and serum thyroxine and TRAb, informed diagnoses.

The chain is built from TRBV20-1 and TRBJ2-7; 11 nucleotides align to TRBD2. The TCR sequence derives from a man aged 35 to 55 with Graves' ophthalmopathy. Sequenced input: blood. CDR3 amino acids: CSATWGLAGGNEQYF. Here the CDR3 DNA reads TGCAGTGCCACCTGGGGCCTAGCGGGAGGAAACGAGCAGTACTTC.